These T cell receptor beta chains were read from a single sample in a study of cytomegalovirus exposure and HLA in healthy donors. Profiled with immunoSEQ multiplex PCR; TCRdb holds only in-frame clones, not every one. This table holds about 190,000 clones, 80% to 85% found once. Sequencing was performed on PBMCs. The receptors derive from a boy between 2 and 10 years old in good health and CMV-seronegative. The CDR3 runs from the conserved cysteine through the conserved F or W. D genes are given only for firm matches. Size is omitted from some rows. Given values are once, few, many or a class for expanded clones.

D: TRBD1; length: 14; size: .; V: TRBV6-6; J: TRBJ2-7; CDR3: CASRGTAPSYEQYF; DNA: TGTGCCAGCAGGGGGACAGCTCCCTCCTACGAGCAGTACTTC
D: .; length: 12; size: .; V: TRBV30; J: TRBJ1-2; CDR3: CAWSVPTGGYTF; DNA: TGTGCCTGGAGTGTACCCACGGGTGGCTACACCTTC
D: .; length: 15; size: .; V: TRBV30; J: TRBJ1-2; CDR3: CAWRVLAEKNYGYTF; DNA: TGTGCCTGGAGAGTTTTGGCCGAAAAAAACTATGGCTACACCTTC
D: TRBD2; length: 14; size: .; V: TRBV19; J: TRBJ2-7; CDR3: CASSIVAGHYEQYF; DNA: TGTGCCAGTAGTATCGTAGCGGGACACTACGAGCAGTACTTC
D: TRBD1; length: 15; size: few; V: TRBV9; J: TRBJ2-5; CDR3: CASSAGDRLQETQYF; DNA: TGTGCCAGCAGCGCCGGGGACAGACTTCAAGAGACCCAGTACTTC
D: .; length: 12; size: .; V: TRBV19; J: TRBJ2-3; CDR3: CASSIDGQTQYF; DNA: TGTGCCAGTAGTATTGACGGACAAACGCAGTATTTT
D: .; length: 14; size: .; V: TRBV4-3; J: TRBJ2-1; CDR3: CASSQDWTKHEQFF; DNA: TGCGCCAGCAGCCAAGATTGGACAAAACATGAGCAGTTCTTC
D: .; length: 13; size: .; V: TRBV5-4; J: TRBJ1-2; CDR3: CASSLDKSYGYTF; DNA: TGTGCCAGCAGCTTGGACAAATCCTATGGCTACACCTTC
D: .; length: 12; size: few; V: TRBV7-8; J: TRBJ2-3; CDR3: CASSLGEGTQYF; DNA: TGTGCCAGCAGCTTAGGCGAGGGTACGCAGTATTTT
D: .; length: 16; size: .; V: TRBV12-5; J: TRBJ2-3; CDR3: CASGLVRSEYTDTQYF; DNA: TGTGCTAGTGGTTTGGTACGGTCGGAGTACACAGATACGCAGTATTTT
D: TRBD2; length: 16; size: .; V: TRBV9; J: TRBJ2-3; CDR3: CASSVWRGESTDTQYF; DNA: TGTGCCAGCAGCGTATGGCGGGGGGAAAGCACAGATACGCAGTATTTT
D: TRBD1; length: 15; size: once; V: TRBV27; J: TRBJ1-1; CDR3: CASSLTGALNTEAFF; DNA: TGTGCCAGCAGTTTGACAGGGGCCCTGAACACTGAAGCTTTCTTT
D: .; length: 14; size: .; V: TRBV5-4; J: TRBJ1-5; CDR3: CASSLFGGDQPQHF; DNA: TGTGCCAGCAGCTTGTTCGGAGGTGATCAGCCCCAGCATTTT
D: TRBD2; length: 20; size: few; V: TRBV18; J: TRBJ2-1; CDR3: CASSPTGTSGRLFWDNEQFF; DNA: TGTGCCAGCTCACCGACCGGGACTAGCGGGAGGTTATTCTGGGACAATGAGCAGTTCTTC
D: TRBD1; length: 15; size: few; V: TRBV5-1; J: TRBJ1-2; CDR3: CASSWTGGEGYGYTF; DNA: TGCGCCAGCAGCTGGACAGGGGGCGAAGGGTATGGCTACACCTTC
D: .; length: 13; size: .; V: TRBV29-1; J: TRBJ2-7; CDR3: CSVDVTGSYEQYF; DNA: TGCAGCGTTGACGTGACAGGCTCCTACGAGCAGTACTTC
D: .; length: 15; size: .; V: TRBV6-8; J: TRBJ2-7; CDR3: CASSPSPNSSYEQYF; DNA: TGTGCCAGCAGTCCTAGCCCGAACAGCTCCTACGAGCAGTACTTC
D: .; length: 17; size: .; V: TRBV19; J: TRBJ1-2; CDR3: CASSIDLEAALIYGYTF; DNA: TGTGCCAGTAGTATAGATCTCGAGGCAGCCTTGATCTATGGCTACACCTTC
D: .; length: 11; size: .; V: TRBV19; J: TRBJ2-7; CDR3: CASSSGSEQYF; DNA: TGTGCCAGTAGTTCCGGGTCCGAGCAGTACTTC
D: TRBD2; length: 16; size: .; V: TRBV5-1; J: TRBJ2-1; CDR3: CASSLGDYRGTNEQFF; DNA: TGCGCCAGCAGCTTGGGGGACTACCGAGGGACTAATGAGCAGTTCTTC
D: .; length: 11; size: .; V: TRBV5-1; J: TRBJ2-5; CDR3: CASSLKETQYF; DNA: TGCGCCAGCAGCCTAAAAGAGACCCAGTACTTC
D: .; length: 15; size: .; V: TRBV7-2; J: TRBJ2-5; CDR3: CASSSSRSPGETQYF; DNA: TGTGCCAGCAGCTCGTCGCGCTCCCCGGGGGAGACCCAGTACTTC
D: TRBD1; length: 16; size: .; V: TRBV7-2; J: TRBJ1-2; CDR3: CASSLAPTGGTYGYTF; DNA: TGTGCCAGCAGCTTAGCCCCAACAGGGGGGACCTATGGCTACACCTTC